The 23 T cell receptor beta chains in this list originate from one sample, sequenced in a study of identical twins. From the 5' RACE reads, TCRdb called clonotypes with MiXCR, one entry per CDR3 protein. The data show some 630,000 distinct CDR3 sequences, about 7% seen once. Another study also made use of these data, one on yellow fever vaccine responses in identical twins.

The sequencing sample was made of PBMCs. The receptor source for this set is a young woman in good health.

This clonotype was found a few times. The chain recombines TRBV5-1 with TRBJ2-7; D is possibly TRBD2 (5 bases). V lost 0 bases and J lost 4, with 11 bases in between. The germline V gene encodes CDR1 SGHRS and CDR2 YFSETQ. The CDR3 runs 14 residues. The DNA for the CDR3 is TGCGCCAGCAGCTTGGGTGGGGAGACGTACGAGCAGTACGTC. The encoded protein is CASSLGGETYEQYV.

The chain has TRBV24-1 and TRBJ2-7, with D possibly being TRBD1 or TRBD2 (6 bases each). CDR3 size: 12 residues. Germline V gives CDR1 KGHDR, CDR2 SFDVKD. The V end was cut by 6 bases, the J end by 5 bases, with 10 bases between. The CDR3 spells CATSPGAHEQYV. CDR3 nucleotide sequence: TGTGCCACCAGTCCGGGGGCCCACGAGCAGTACGTC.

The genes are TRBV5-1 and TRBJ2-3, with 9 bases fitting TRBD1. J was trimmed by 5 bases and V by 4 bases; bases with no gene match: 5. The CDR3 is made up of 14 amino acids. The germline V gene encodes CDR1 SGHRS and CDR2 YFSETQ. The CDR3 bases are TGCGCCAGCAGCGGCGGGACAGGGCTAGATACGCAGTATTTT. Translating it yields CASSGGTGLDTQYF.

This clonotype was counted at least ten times. The chain has TRBV12-3 or TRBV12-4 and TRBJ2-1; D unclear. V was shortened by 6 bases and J by 2 bases, with 8 bases between the two germline ends. This CDR3 is 13 amino acids long. CDR3: CASSYRPYNEQFF. The CDR3 region has the DNA TGTGCCAGCAGCTATCGACCCTACAATGAGCAGTTCTTC.

Comments on this clonotype: The junction departs from germline at one end; a sequencing error may be responsible. The chain joins TRBV3-1 to TRBJ2-7; TRBD2 aligns across 8 bases. CDR3 length equals 18 residues. Germline CDR1 LGHDT, CDR2 YNNKEL (reference sequence). CDR3 in amino acids: CATSKRGEVAGIHYEQYF. DNA of the CDR3: TGTGCCACCAGCAAACGCGGTGAGGTAGCGGGGATACACTACGAGCAGTACTTC.

A few counts support this clonotype. The CDR3 protein is CSAGRAGVETQYF. As DNA, the CDR3 is TGCAGTGCCGGGAGAGCGGGAGTAGAGACCCAGTACTTC. The gene calls are TRBV20-1 and TRBJ2-5, with 8 bases that match TRBD2. V gave up 6 bases and J gave up 4 bases; unmatched junction bases: 7. Germline V gives CDR1 DFQATT, CDR2 SNEGSKA (reference sequence). The CDR3 spans 13 residues.

This clonotype was seen a handful of times. The junction departs from the called germline gene at one end, perhaps through a read error. The genes are TRBV7-6 and TRBJ1-4; tentative D call: TRBD1 (6 bases). This CDR3 is built from 15 residues. CDR1 and CDR2 (germline): SGHVS, FNYEAQ. The chain's CDR3 is CASSFRGLGEEKRFF. In DNA, the CDR3 is TGTGCCAGCAGTTTCAGGGGTTTGGGAGAGGAAAAACGGTTTTTT.

The rearrangement links TRBV12-3 or TRBV12-4 to TRBJ2-5; 12 bases map to TRBD2. V shed 5 bases, J shed 2 bases, and the junction held 3 bases outside the gene matches. The CDR3 runs 15 residues. This CDR3 is CASSPTSGGQETQYF. The CDR3 DNA is TGTGCCAGCAGTCCGACTAGCGGGGGACAAGAGACCCAGTACTTC.

This clonotype was seen ten or more times. V gene TRBV6-1 combines with J gene TRBJ1-5; possible D gene TRBD1, 5 bases. This CDR3 has 16 amino acids. The germline V gene encodes CDR1 MNHNS and CDR2 SASEGT. The CDR3 DNA reads as TGTGCTAGCCGGCTGGGGGGTTCAATGAGCAATCAGCCCCAGCATTTT. This codes for CASRLGGSMSNQPQHF.

This clonotype was recorded at least ten times. The chain combines TRBV7-2 with TRBJ1-2; D is possibly TRBD1 (6 bases). Trimming stripped 1 base from V and 2 bases from J, with 11 bases between. The CDR3 covers 15 residues. Germline CDR1 SGHTA, CDR2 FQGNSA. CDR3 region: CASSLVVRGNYGYTF. CDR3 bases: TGTGCCAGCAGCTTAGTTGTGAGGGGGAACTATGGCTACACCTTC.

This clonotype was seen a handful of times. Compared with germline, one end of the junction differs, possibly owing to a read error. The chain uses TRBV20-1 and TRBJ1-2; D gene unclear. The CDR3 covers 8 residues. Germline CDR1 and CDR2: DFQATT and SNEGSKA (reference sequence). CDR3 in amino acids: CSVPKGSF. The DNA for the CDR3 is TGCAGTGTTCCCAAGGGTTCCTTC.

This clonotype was counted many times. V gene TRBV27 combines with J gene TRBJ2-2; 7 bases fit TRBD2. Germline CDR1 reads MNHEY; CDR2 reads SMNVEV (reference sequence). The length of the CDR3 is 16 residues. The trim removed 4 bases at V and 3 bases at J, leaving 8 bases unmatched. The CDR3: CASSSTGTTHTGELFF. The CDR3 DNA reads as TGTGCCAGCAGTTCAACCGGGACTACACACACCGGGGAGCTGTTTTTT.

The chain carries TRBV7-6 and TRBJ2-2; 7 nucleotides line up with TRBD1. The J segment lost 5 bases and the V segment lost 5 bases, leaving 17 bases of the junction unmatched. The germline V gene encodes CDR1 SGHVS and CDR2 FNYEAQ. This CDR3 is 18 amino acids long. The chain's CDR3 is CASSRRGLDRDGTGELFF. The CDR3 DNA reads TGTGCCAGCAGCCGGAGAGGCTTAGACAGGGATGGGACCGGGGAGCTGTTTTTT.

In its sample, this clonotype was seen many times. This chain connects TRBV4-1 to TRBJ2-5; perhaps TRBD2 as D (6 bases). Per the germline V gene, CDR1 is MGHRA and CDR2 is YSYEKL. This CDR3 has 13 amino acids. Trimming pared 4 bases from V and 4 bases from J, leaving 10 bases between. CDR3 in amino acids: CASSPGGIETQYF. Here the CDR3 DNA reads TGCGCCAGCAGCCCCGGGGGTATAGAGACCCAGTACTTC.

This clonotype was seen more than once but under ten times. The chain recombines TRBV9 with TRBJ1-1; D is perhaps TRBD1 (5 bases). Trimming removed 0 bases from V and 10 bases from J, with 13 bases in between. Looked up from germline, CDR1 is SGDLS and CDR2 is YYNGEE. There are 13 residues in the CDR3. The CDR3 nucleotides are TGTGCCAGCAGCGTAGTGTCAGGGCGTAGAGCTTTCTTT. This translates into CASSVVSGRRAFF.

This clonotype was seen only a few times. The chain recombines TRBV7-2 with TRBJ1-1; D remains ambiguous. This CDR3 has 15 amino acids. From germline, CDR1 is SGHTA and CDR2 FQGNSA. Trimming cost V 5 bases and J 7 bases, with 20 bases left between them. The CDR3 nucleotides read TGTGCCAGCAGCCTCTTAAAAGTGGTATTTAATGAAGCTTTCTTT. It codes for CASSLLKVVFNEAFF.

The CDR3 sequence is CSAIQGGGTDTQYF. CDR3 DNA: TGCAGTGCCATACAGGGCGGGGGCACAGATACGCAGTATTTT. The chain carries TRBV20-1 and TRBJ2-3; D may be TRBD1 or TRBD2 (6 bases each). In germline, CDR1 is DFQATT, CDR2 SNEGSKA (reference sequence). V dropped 6 bases and J dropped 1 base, with 14 bases sitting between them. The CDR3 is 14 residues long.

This clonotype was counted ten times or more. This chain connects TRBV10-3 to TRBJ2-3, with 9 bases that match TRBD2. The CDR3 length is 16 residues. Germline CDR1 ENHRY, CDR2 SYGVKD. J lost 3 bases, V lost 2 bases, and 6 bases had no gene match. CDR3 loop: CAISEGSGGRTDTQYF. The CDR3 bases are TGTGCCATCAGTGAGGGAAGCGGGGGGCGAACAGATACGCAGTATTTT.

This clonotype was observed a handful of times. The V call is TRBV5-1, the J call TRBJ2-1; the D is unclear. Germline V gene lookup returns CDR1 SGHRS and CDR2 YFSETQ. The CDR3 totals 15 residues. Trimming left V 0 bases short and J 3 bases short, with 10 bases between. CDR3 nucleotides: TGCGCCAGCAGCTTGGGCAGGAGAAACTACAATGAGCAGTTCTTC. Its translation is CASSLGRRNYNEQFF.

This clonotype showed up just a few times. This rearrangement joins TRBV2 to TRBJ2-7, with D perhaps TRBD2 (5 bases). The CDR3 length is 12 residues. Germline V CDR1 and CDR2: SNHLY, FYNNEI. Deletions cut 6 bases from V and 2 bases from J, with 8 bases between. DNA for the CDR3: TGTGCCAGCAGCGGGGAAGCCTACGAGCAGTACTTC. Protein product: CASSGEAYEQYF.

This sequence joins TRBV12-3 or TRBV12-4 and TRBJ2-2, with 10 bases that match TRBD2. This CDR3 is 18 amino acids long. The V and J ends lost 5 bases and 7 bases, in that order; junction bases with no gene match: 16. The CDR3 nucleotides are TGTGCCAGCAGTCCCAGTTTTAGCGGGGGGTCCCCAGGCGGGGAGCTGTTTTTT. Residues: CASSPSFSGGSPGGELFF.

This clonotype showed up many times. The V call is TRBV12-3 or TRBV12-4, the J call TRBJ1-1; possible D gene TRBD1, 6 bases. V was trimmed by 1 base and J by 0 bases, leaving 9 bases between them. The CDR3 covers 15 residues. The DNA for the CDR3 is TGTGCCAGCAGTTTAGAACAGGGTATGAACACTGAAGCTTTCTTT. This codes for CASSLEQGMNTEAFF.

This clonotype was detected ten times or more. V usage is TRBV4-2 and J usage is TRBJ2-2; tentatively, D is TRBD2 (6 bases). The CDR3 runs 16 residues. Trimming removed 2 bases at V and 0 bases at J, with 10 bases between. Germline values: CDR1 LGHNA, CDR2 YNFKEQ. The CDR3 nucleotides read TGTGCCAGCAGCCAAAAGGCGGGGACGAACACCGGGGAGCTGTTTTTT. It yields the protein CASSQKAGTNTGELFF.